Presented here are 17 T cell receptor beta chains from one specimen sequenced in a study of shared clonotypes between healthy human individuals. The repertoire was sequenced with immunoSEQ multiplex PCR; TCRdb's copy has only in-frame clones and lacks some. The sample shows some 2,000,000 clones, approximately 95% of them seen only once. Cells designated naive CD8 were CD45RO-negative and were positively selected for CCR7, with terminally differentiated effector memory CD45RA+ cells excluded. Source material: naive CD8+ T cells sorted from blood. The receptors originated from a man between 18 and 35 years old in good health.

This chain uses TRBV7-9 with TRBJ2-7, with 7 bases matching TRBD1. The CDR3 extends over 15 amino acids. CDR1 is SEHNR and CDR2 is FQNEAQ in the germline V gene (reference sequence). Trimming cost V 4 bases and J 7 bases; bases outside gene matches: 13. CDR3 sequence (DNA): TGTGCCAGCAGCTCAAGGACAGGTTCTTATCCTGAGCAGTACTTC. It codes for CASSSRTGSYPEQYF.

This sequence joins TRBV6-6 and TRBJ2-1; D may be TRBD2 (5 bases). The ends were cut back, 8 bases at V and 2 bases at J, with 7 bases in the middle. CDR3 length: 12 amino acids. The germline CDR1 and CDR2 sequences are MNHNY and SVGAGI (reference sequence). Written as DNA, the CDR3 is TGTGCCAGCCACGGGACCTACAATGAGCAGTTCTTC. Translation gives CASHGTYNEQFF.

Written as DNA, the CDR3 is TGTGCCAGCAGTGTACAATTCGGTACGCAGTATTTT. Its protein product is CASSVQFGTQYF. This chain uses TRBV25-1 with TRBJ2-3; no definite D call. In germline, CDR1 is MGHDK, CDR2 SYGVNS. CDR3 length: 12 amino acids. Trimming shortened V by 4 bases and J by 8 bases, and 10 bases separated the two germline ends. The full variable domain, in which reference TRBV25-1 and TRBJ2-3 provide the parts outside the CDR3, is EADIYQTPRYLVIGTGKKITLECSQTMGHDKMYWYQQDPGMELHLIHYSYGVNSTEKGDLSSESTVSRIRTEHFPLTLESARPSHTSQYLCASSVQFGTQYFGPGTRLTVL.

The chain is built from TRBV20-1 and TRBJ2-7, with D possibly being TRBD2 (5 bases). The V end lost 3 bases, the J end lost 6 bases, and 9 bases lay between the germline ends. Germline values: CDR1 DFQATT, CDR2 SNEGSKA (reference sequence). This CDR3 has 11 amino acids. CDR3 DNA: TGCAGTGCTAGTAATAGCGTCGAGCAGTACTTC. Translation gives CSASNSVEQYF.

The chain uses TRBV5-8 and TRBJ2-5; TRBD2 might be the D (5 bases). The V and J ends lost 0 bases and 1 base respectively, with 16 bases between them. The V gene's germline CDR1 is SGHTS and CDR2 YDEGEE. The CDR3 is made up of 17 amino acids. The CDR3 sequence is CASSLVVSTGFQETQYF. CDR3 nucleotide sequence: TGTGCCAGCAGCTTGGTGGTGTCAACGGGATTCCAAGAGACCCAGTACTTC.

This chain connects TRBV7-6 to TRBJ2-3, with D tentatively TRBD2 (5 bases). CDR1 and CDR2 (germline): SGHVS, FNYEAQ. V was pared by 4 bases and J by 3 bases, with 8 bases between. CDR3 size: 13 residues. The CDR3 DNA sequence: TGTGCCAGCAGCTCGGGGATTACAGATACGCAGTATTTT. The encoded protein is CASSSGITDTQYF.

Regarding this clone: The same CDR3 also results from other DNA sequences found in this sample. V is TRBV4-1 and J is TRBJ2-7; 8 nucleotides line up with TRBD2. After removal of 4 bases from V and 5 bases from J, the junction contained 4 bases not matched to a gene. The CDR3 loop spans 13 amino acids. Germline V gene lookup returns CDR1 MGHRA and CDR2 YSYEKL. CDR3 sequence reads: CASSPPGGDEQYF. The CDR3 coding sequence is TGCGCCAGCAGCCCTCCGGGGGGGGACGAGCAGTACTTC.

Regarding this clone: Other nucleotide sequences in the sample specify the same CDR3. The chain combines TRBV5-1 with TRBJ2-1; the match to TRBD1 covers 7 bases. The length of the CDR3 is 14 residues. The germline CDR1 and CDR2 sequences are SGHRS and YFSETQ. The J segment lost 3 bases and the V segment lost 4 bases, leaving 4 bases of the junction unmatched. The CDR3 spells CASSLRDSYNEQFF. CDR3 in DNA: TGCGCCAGCAGCCTACGGGACAGCTACAATGAGCAGTTCTTC.

As to this clone: Other DNA sequences in this sample translate to the same CDR3. The rearrangement joins TRBV9 to TRBJ2-1; 7 bases are shared with TRBD2. The germline V gene encodes CDR1 SGDLS and CDR2 YYNGEE. The ends lost 7 bases at V and 8 bases at J; junction bases unmatched: 6. The CDR3 has 12 amino acids. The CDR3 nucleotides are TGTGCCAGCGGACGGGCGGGGGATGAGCAGTTCTTC. Translation gives CASGRAGDEQFF.

This chain uses TRBV11-2 with TRBJ2-7, with D uncertain. CDR1 is SGHAT, CDR2 FQNNGV, per germline. V lost 1 base to trimming and J lost 3 bases, with 10 bases between them. This CDR3 region has 14 residues. CDR3: CASSLVGSLYEQYF. The CDR3, as DNA: TGTGCCAGCAGCTTAGTGGGCAGCCTCTACGAGCAGTACTTC. Filled out from reference TRBV11-2 and TRBJ2-7, the complete variable domain reads EAGVAQSPRYKIIEKRQSVAFWCNPISGHATLYWYQQILGQGPKLLIQFQNNGVVDDSQLPKDRFSAERLKGVDSTLKIQPAKLEDSAVYLCASSLVGSLYEQYFGPGTRLTVT.

This rearrangement joins TRBV19 to TRBJ1-6, with 7 bases matching TRBD1. The ends lost 8 bases at V and 4 bases at J; junction bases unmatched: 14. CDR3 length: 17 amino acids. Per the germline V gene, CDR1 is LNHDA and CDR2 is SQIVND (reference sequence). CDR3: CASGAPGQSPYNSPLHF. CDR3 nucleotide sequence: TGTGCCAGTGGAGCTCCGGGACAGTCCCCTTATAATTCACCCCTCCACTTT.

This sequence joins TRBV10-3 and TRBJ1-2; D gene ambiguous. CDR3 length equals 13 residues. Between the trimmed V and J ends, which lost 8 bases and 8 bases, there was a span of 18 bases. Germline V gene data show CDR1 as ENHRY and CDR2 as SYGVKD. For the CDR3, the DNA is TGTGCCATCGCGGAGCTGAGCTATCTCGGCTACACCTTC. Protein sequence: CAIAELSYLGYTF.

The chain's CDR3 is CASSEGGSGSFLNIQYF. The CDR3 coding sequence is TGTGCCAGCAGTGAAGGGGGTAGCGGGAGTTTCTTGAACATTCAGTACTTC. The chain carries TRBV6-1 and TRBJ2-4; TRBD2 matches 9 bases. The CDR3 is 17 amino acids. With 1 base clipped from V and 7 bases from J, the junction kept 11 bases outside the gene matches. Germline V gene lookup returns CDR1 MNHNS and CDR2 SASEGT.

A single count supports this clone. The chain recombines TRBV7-8 with TRBJ2-7; D is ambiguous. V lost 7 bases, J lost 5 bases, and 12 bases lay in between. The CDR3 has 12 amino acids. Germline V gene data show CDR1 as SGHVS and CDR2 as FQNEAQ. The CDR3 region is CASTSIGNEQYF. CDR3 in DNA: TGTGCCAGCACCTCCATAGGGAACGAGCAGTACTTC.

The gene calls are TRBV5-6 and TRBJ2-2, with 13 bases identical to TRBD2. The CDR3 consists of 17 residues. The J segment lost 11 bases and the V segment lost 1 base, leaving 11 bases of the junction unmatched. Germline V CDR1 and CDR2: SGHDT, YYEEEE. The CDR3 spells CASSLIGTSGIAGELFF. In DNA form, the CDR3 reads TGTGCCAGCAGCTTGATCGGGACTAGCGGGATAGCTGGTGAGCTGTTTTTT.

The chain has TRBV18 and TRBJ2-7; D remains unclear. CDR1 is KGHSH, CDR2 LQKENI, per germline. Deletions cut 3 bases from V and 0 bases from J, with 9 bases between. The CDR3 runs to 14 residues. The CDR3 DNA reads TGTGCCAGCTCACCTTGGAACTACTCCTACGAGCAGTACTTC. Translated: CASSPWNYSYEQYF.

This rearrangement joins TRBV30 to TRBJ2-7, with a tentative D call TRBD2 (6 bases). Germline lookup yields CDR1 GTSNPN and CDR2 SVGIG (reference sequence). This CDR3 is 13 amino acids long. The V end lost 3 bases, the J end lost 3 bases, and 12 bases lay between the germline ends. The CDR3 region has the DNA TGTGCCTGGAGACGGACGGGGGTCTACGAGCAGTACTTC. Protein product: CAWRRTGVYEQYF.